This note documents a single T cell receptor beta chain sequence. Using a J-beta primer mix together with a sample-barcoded 5' primer, a second PCR was run for roughly 7 to 12 cycles. TCRdb independently ran MiXCR on the 5' RACE reads; one entry per CDR3 protein. The profile shows about 900,000 distinct CDR3 sequences, around 68% of them singletons. The CDR3 totals 13 residues. This sample was included in a study of blood T cells in healthy people across ages. This rearrangement joins TRBV21-1 to TRBJ2-2. TRBV21-1 represents a pseudogene. The sequence came from a man in his thirties or forties in good health. The sample was blood. CDR3 residues: CANPKGSTGELFF. CDR3 nucleotides: TGTGCCAACCCCAAGGGGAGCACCGGGGAGCTGTTTTTT.